This record looks at one T cell receptor beta chain sequence and its context. This sample was included in a study of blood T cell repertoires in COVID-19. Sequenced by immunoSEQ multiplex PCR; TCRdb stores in-frame clones only, minus some. The sample lists around 58,000 clones; 70% to 90% were seen once. V lost 8 bases to trimming and J lost 4 bases; unmatched junction nucleotides: 8. Looked up from germline, CDR1 is SGHAT and CDR2 is FQNNGV. This CDR3 has 15 residues. This TCR was recovered from a middle-aged woman with acute COVID-19. The sequenced sample was PBMCs or T cells enriched from blood (not recorded which). The chain has TRBV11-2 and TRBJ2-5; 12 nucleotides line up with TRBD1. The CDR3 protein is CASCPGQGAGETQYF. In nucleotides, the CDR3 is TGTGCCAGCTGCCCGGGACAGGGGGCAGGAGAGACCCAGTACTTC.